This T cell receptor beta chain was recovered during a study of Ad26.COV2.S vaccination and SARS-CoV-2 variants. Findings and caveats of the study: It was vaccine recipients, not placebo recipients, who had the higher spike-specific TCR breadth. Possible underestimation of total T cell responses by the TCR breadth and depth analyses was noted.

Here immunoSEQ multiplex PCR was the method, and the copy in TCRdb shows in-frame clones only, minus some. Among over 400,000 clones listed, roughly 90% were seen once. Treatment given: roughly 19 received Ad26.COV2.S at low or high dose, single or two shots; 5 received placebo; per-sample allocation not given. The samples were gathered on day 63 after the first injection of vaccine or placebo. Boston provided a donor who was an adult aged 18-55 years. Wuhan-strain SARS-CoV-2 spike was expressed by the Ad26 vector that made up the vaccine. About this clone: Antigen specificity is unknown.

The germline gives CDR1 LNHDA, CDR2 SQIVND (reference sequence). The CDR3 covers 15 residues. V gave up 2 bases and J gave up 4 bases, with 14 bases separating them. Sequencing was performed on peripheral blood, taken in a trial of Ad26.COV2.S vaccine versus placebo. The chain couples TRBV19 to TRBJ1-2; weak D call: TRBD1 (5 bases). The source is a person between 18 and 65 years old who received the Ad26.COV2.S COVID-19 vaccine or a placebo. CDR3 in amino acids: CASSIFLGDPYGYTF. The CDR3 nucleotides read TGTGCCAGTAGTATATTTTTAGGGGACCCCTATGGCTACACCTTC.